Sequencing of this TCR beta chain was carried out in a study of OX40 agonist ivuxolimab in advanced cancers. Study details: As their treatment, patients were administered ivuxolimab, an agonistic anti-OX40 (CD134) antibody. Patients were dosed intravenously with ivuxolimab at 0.01 to 10 mg/kg every 2 weeks. Therapy given before enrollment (anti-PD-1, anti-PD-L1 or anti-CTLA-4) was allowed, and roughly 41% had some.

The CDR3 extends over 14 amino acids. V shed 6 bases and J shed 7 bases, with 16 bases lying between them. CDR1 MNHEY and CDR2 SVGAGI come from the germline V gene. The data were produced by immunoSEQ multiplex PCR, yet TCRdb's version contains in-frame clones alone and is incomplete. The sample includes some 74,000 clones, about 87% of them seen just once. Overall study findings and caveats: Several nonresponders also turned out to have low normalized T-cell clonal expansion.

On this clone itself: Its antigen is not identified.

The chain joins TRBV6-5 to TRBJ1-3; no reliable D call. The source material was CD4+ or CD8+ T cells sorted from blood, sampled in a trial of the OX40 agonist ivuxolimab. This sequence originates from an adult with an advanced solid tumor such as melanoma, head and neck, liver or kidney cancer. DNA for the CDR3: TGTGCCAGCAGGCGAGACAATTACGAGAACACCATATATTTT. It encodes CASRRDNYENTIYF.